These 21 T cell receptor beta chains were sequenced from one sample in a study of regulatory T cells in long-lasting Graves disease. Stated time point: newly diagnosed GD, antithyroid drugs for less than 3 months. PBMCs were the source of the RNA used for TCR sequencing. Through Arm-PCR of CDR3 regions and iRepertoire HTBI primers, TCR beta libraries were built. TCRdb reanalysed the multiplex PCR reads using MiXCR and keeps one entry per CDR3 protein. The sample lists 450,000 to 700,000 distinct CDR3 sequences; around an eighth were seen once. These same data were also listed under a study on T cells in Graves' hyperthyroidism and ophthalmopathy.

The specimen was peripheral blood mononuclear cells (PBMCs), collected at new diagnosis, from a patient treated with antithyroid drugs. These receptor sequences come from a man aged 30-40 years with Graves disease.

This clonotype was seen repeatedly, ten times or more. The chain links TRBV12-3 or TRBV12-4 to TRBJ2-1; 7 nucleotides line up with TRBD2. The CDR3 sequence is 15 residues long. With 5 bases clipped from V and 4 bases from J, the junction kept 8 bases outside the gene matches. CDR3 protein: CASSEDSGIYNEQFF. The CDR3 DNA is TGTGCCAGCAGTGAAGACAGCGGGATTTACAATGAGCAGTTCTTC.

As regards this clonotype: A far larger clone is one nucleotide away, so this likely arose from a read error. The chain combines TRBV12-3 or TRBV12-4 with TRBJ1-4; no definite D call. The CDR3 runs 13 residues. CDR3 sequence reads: CATRTGKGEKLSF. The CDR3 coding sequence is TGTGCCACTCGAACGGGGAAAGGTGAAAAACTGTCTTTT.

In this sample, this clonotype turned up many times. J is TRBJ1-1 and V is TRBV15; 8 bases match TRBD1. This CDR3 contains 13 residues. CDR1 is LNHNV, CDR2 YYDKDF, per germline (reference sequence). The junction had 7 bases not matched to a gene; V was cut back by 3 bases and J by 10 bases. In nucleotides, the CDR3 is TGTGCCACCAGCAGCGACAGGGGCTCGGTAGCTTTCTTT. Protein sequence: CATSSDRGSVAFF. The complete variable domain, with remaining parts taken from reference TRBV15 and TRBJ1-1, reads DAMVIQNPRYQVTQFGKPVTLSCSQTLNHNVMYWYQQKSSQAPKLLFHYYDKDFNNEADTPDNFQSRRPNTSFCFLDIRSPGLGDTAMYLCATSSDRGSVAFFGQGTRLTVV.

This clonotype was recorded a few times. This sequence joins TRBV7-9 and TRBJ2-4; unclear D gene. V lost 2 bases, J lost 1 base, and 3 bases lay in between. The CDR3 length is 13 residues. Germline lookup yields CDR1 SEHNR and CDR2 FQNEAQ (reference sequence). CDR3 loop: CASSLTAKNIQYF. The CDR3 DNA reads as TGTGCCAGCAGCTTAACGGCCAAAAACATTCAGTACTTC.

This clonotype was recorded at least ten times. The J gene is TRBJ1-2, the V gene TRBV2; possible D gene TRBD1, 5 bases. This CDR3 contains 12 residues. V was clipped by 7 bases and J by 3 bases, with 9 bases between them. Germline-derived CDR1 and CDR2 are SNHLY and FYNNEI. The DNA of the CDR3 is TGTGCCAGCACAATAGGGGACTATGGCTACACCTTC. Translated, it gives CASTIGDYGYTF.

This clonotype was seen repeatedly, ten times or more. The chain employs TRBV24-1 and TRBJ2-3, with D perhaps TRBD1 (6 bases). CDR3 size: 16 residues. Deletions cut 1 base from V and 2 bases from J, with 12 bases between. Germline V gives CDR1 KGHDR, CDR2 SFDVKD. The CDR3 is CATSDFEGQTTDTQYF. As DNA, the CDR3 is TGTGCCACCAGTGATTTCGAAGGACAGACCACAGATACGCAGTATTTT.

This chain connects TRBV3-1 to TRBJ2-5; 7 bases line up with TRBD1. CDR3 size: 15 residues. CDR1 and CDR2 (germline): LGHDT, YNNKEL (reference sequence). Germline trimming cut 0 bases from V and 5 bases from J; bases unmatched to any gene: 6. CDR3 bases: TGTGCCAGCAGCCAAGATCGAGGGGGCGCGGAGACCCAGTACTTC. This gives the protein CASSQDRGGAETQYF.

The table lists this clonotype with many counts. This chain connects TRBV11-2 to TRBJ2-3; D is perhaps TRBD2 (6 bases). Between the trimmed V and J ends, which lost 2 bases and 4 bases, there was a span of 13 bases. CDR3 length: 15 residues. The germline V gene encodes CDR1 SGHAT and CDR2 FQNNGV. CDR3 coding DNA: TGTGCCAGCAGCTTATACGCGGGAAGTCCAGATACGCAGTATTTT. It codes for CASSLYAGSPDTQYF.

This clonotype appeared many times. Here the CDR3 DNA reads TGCAGTGCTAGACCTCTAGCGAGCACAGATACGCAGTATTTT. Amino acids: CSARPLASTDTQYF. This chain connects TRBV20-1 to TRBJ2-3, with a tentative D call TRBD2 (6 bases). The length of the CDR3 is 14 residues. Germline V gene sequence: CDR1 DFQATT, CDR2 SNEGSKA (reference sequence). The ends were cut back, 2 bases at V and 0 bases at J, with 9 bases in the middle.

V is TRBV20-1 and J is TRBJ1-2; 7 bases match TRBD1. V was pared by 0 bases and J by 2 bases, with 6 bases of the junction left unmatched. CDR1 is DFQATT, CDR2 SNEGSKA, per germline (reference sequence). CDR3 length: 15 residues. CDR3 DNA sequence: TGCAGTGCTAGAGACGGTCAGGGGGGAAACTATGGCTACACCTTC. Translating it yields CSARDGQGGNYGYTF.

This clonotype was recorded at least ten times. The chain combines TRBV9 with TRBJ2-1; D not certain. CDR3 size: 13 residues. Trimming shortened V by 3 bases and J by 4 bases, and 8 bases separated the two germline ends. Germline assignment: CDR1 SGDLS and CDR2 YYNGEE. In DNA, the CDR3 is TGTGCCAGCAGCGCAGACTTTTACAATGAGCAGTTCTTC. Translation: CASSADFYNEQFF. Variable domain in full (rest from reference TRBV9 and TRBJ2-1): DSGVTQTPKHLITATGQRVTLRCSPRSGDLSVYWYQQSLDQGLQFLIQYYNGEERAKGNILERFSAQQFPDLHSELNLSSLELGDSALYFCASSADFYNEQFFGPGTRLTVL.

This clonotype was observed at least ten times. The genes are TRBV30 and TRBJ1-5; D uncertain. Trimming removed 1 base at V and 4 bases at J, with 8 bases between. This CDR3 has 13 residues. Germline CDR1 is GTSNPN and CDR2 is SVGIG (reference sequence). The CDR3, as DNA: TGTGCCTGGAGTGACCAAGGGAATCAGCCCCAGCATTTT. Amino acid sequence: CAWSDQGNQPQHF.

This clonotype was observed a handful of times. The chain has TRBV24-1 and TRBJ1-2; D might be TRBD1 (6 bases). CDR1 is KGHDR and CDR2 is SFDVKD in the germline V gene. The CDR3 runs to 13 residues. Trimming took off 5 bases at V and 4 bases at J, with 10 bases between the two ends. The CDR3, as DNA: TGTGCCACCAGTGGACAGGCGGGCTATGGCTACACCTTC. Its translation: CATSGQAGYGYTF.

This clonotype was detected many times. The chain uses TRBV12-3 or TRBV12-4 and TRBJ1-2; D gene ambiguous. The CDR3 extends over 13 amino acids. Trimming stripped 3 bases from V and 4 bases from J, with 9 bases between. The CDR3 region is CASSLAGRYGYTF. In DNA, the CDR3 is TGTGCCAGCAGTTTGGCGGGCCGCTATGGCTACACCTTC.

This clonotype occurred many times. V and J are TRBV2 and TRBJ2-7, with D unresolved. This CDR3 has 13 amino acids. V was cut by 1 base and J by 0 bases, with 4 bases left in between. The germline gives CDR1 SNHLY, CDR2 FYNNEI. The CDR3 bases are TGTGCCAGCAGTGAAGACGACTCCTACGAGCAGTACTTC. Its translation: CASSEDDSYEQYF.

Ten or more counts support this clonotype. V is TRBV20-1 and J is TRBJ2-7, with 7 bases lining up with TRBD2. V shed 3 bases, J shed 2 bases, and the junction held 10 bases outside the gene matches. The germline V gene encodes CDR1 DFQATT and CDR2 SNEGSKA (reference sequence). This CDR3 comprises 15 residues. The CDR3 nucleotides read TGCAGTGCTAGTGCCGTGGCGGGAGTCGCCTACGAGCAGTACTTC. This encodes CSASAVAGVAYEQYF.

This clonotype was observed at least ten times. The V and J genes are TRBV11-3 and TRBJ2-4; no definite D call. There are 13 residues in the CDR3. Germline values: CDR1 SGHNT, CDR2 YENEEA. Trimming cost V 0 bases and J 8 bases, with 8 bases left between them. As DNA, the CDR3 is TGTGCCAGCAGCTTAGAACGAGGAGACATTCAGTACTTC. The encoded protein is CASSLERGDIQYF.

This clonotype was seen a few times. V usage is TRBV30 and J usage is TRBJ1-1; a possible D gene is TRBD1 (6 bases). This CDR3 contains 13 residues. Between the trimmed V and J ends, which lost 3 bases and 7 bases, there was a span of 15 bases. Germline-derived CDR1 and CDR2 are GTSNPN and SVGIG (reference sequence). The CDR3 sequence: CAWRIQGFGEAFF. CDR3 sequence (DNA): TGTGCCTGGAGGATACAGGGTTTCGGTGAAGCTTTCTTT.

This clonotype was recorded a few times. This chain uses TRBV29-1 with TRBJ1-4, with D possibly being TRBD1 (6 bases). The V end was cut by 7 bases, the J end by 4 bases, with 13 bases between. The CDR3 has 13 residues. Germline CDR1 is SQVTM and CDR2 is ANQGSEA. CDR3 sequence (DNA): TGCAGCGCTACGGGACAAATTAATGAAAAACTGTTTTTT. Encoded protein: CSATGQINEKLFF. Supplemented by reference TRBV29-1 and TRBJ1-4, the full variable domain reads SAVISQKPSRDICQRGTSLTIQCQVDSQVTMMFWYRQQPGQSLTLIATANQGSEATYESGFVIDKFPISRPNLTFSTLTVSNMSPEDSSIYLCSATGQINEKLFFGSGTQLSVL.

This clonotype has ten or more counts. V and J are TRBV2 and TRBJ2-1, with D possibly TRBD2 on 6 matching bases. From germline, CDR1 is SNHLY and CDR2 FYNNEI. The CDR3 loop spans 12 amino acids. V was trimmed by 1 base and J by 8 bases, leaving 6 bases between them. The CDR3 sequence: CASSEGGDEQFF. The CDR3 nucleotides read TGTGCCAGCAGTGAAGGGGGGGATGAGCAGTTCTTC.

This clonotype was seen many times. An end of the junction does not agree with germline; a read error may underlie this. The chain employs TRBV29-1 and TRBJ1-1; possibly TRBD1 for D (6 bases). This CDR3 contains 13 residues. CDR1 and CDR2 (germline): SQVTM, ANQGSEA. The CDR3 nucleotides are TGCAGCGTTGGGGACACCCTGAACACTGAAGCTCTCTTT. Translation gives CSVGDTLNTEALF.